Below, 31 T cell receptor beta chains from the same sample are listed, as sequenced in a study of cytomegalovirus exposure and HLA in healthy donors. The PCR employed 60 Vbeta primers together with 13 Jbeta primers. The method was immunoSEQ multiplex PCR; TCRdb's version includes in-frame clones alone and lacks a portion of them. This table holds around 130,000 clones, approximately 80% found once. Sequenced: PBMCs. The origin of the receptors is a woman in her late teens or twenties in good health and CMV-seronegative.

The chain couples TRBV6-1 to TRBJ2-5; 7 bases are shared with TRBD1. J lost 4 bases, V lost 4 bases, and 6 bases had no gene match. The CDR3 is made up of 14 amino acids. Germline V CDR1 and CDR2: MNHNS, SASEGT. The CDR3 reads CASSGRQGGETQYF. CDR3 sequence (DNA): TGTGCCAGCAGTGGGAGACAGGGCGGAGAGACCCAGTACTTC.

In its sample, this clone was seen a few times. This chain uses TRBV4-2 with TRBJ2-2, with D maybe TRBD1 (6 bases). This CDR3 is 15 amino acids long. V was trimmed by 0 bases and J by 1 base, leaving 6 bases between them. Looked up from germline, CDR1 is LGHNA and CDR2 is YNFKEQ. CDR3 amino acids: CASSQEGGNTGELFF. The CDR3 coding sequence is TGTGCCAGCAGCCAAGAAGGGGGGAACACCGGGGAGCTGTTTTTT.

The rearrangement joins TRBV15 to TRBJ2-7; a possible D gene is TRBD2 (6 bases). The assigned J gene may be wrong: the sequence end matches TRBJ2-1 better. Germline-derived CDR1 and CDR2 are LNHNV and YYDKDF (reference sequence). The CDR3 covers 15 residues. CDR3 in amino acids: CATSPGEGGYNEQFF. In DNA form, the CDR3 reads TGTGCCACTAGCCCCGGTGAGGGAGGATACAATGAGCAGTTCTTC.

V gene TRBV11-2 combines with J gene TRBJ1-1; TRBD1 is a possible D gene (5 bases). CDR1 and CDR2 from the germline V gene are SGHAT and FQNNGV. V was clipped by 1 base and J by 0 bases, with 6 bases between them. The CDR3 extends over 14 amino acids. The CDR3 reads CASSLARVNTEAFF. CDR3 nucleotides: TGTGCCAGCAGCTTAGCCAGGGTGAACACTGAAGCTTTCTTT. Together with reference TRBV11-2 and TRBJ1-1, the CDR3 gives the full variable domain: EAGVAQSPRYKIIEKRQSVAFWCNPISGHATLYWYQQILGQGPKLLIQFQNNGVVDDSQLPKDRFSAERLKGVDSTLKIQPAKLEDSAVYLCASSLARVNTEAFFGQGTRLTVV.

CDR3 sequence (DNA): TGCGCCAGCAGCCCTAATACGGGGATGGGTCAGCCCCAGCATTTT. Amino acid sequence: CASSPNTGMGQPQHF. The chain uses TRBV5-1 and TRBJ1-5; D is ambiguous. The V gene lost 4 bases and the J gene lost 6 bases, with 17 bases spanning the gap. Germline V gives CDR1 SGHRS, CDR2 YFSETQ. The CDR3 covers 15 residues.

This clone was recorded once. V and J are TRBV7-9 and TRBJ2-1; perhaps TRBD2 as D (6 bases). CDR1 is SEHNR and CDR2 is FQNEAQ in the germline V gene (reference sequence). The CDR3 covers 15 residues. Trimming left V 3 bases short and J 9 bases short, with 18 bases between. CDR3 sequence reads: CASSFHPTGVFEQFF. The CDR3 nucleotides are TGTGCCAGCAGCTTTCATCCCACGGGAGTGTTTGAGCAGTTCTTC.

V is TRBV4-2 and J is TRBJ2-7; D not certain. The CDR3 runs to 16 residues. Germline-derived CDR1 and CDR2 are LGHNA and YNFKEQ. The ends were cut back, 0 bases at V and 0 bases at J, with 12 bases in the middle. The CDR3 coding sequence is TGTGCCAGCAGCCAAGATGTCAGCGATGTCTCCTACGAGCAGTACTTC. Protein sequence: CASSQDVSDVSYEQYF.

V usage is TRBV20-1 and J usage is TRBJ1-1; no definite D call. The germline V and J ends were trimmed by 3 bases and 3 bases, with 5 bases remaining between them. Germline V lookup: CDR1 DFQATT, CDR2 SNEGSKA (reference sequence). The CDR3 extends over 11 amino acids. In DNA form, the CDR3 reads TGCAGTGCTAGCGGTTACACTGAAGCTTTCTTT. Its protein is CSASGYTEAFF.

In this sample, this clone turned up once. The V and J genes are TRBV7-2 and TRBJ1-2; TRBD1 is a possible D gene (5 bases). CDR3 length: 15 residues. V lost 6 bases to trimming and J lost 2 bases, with 16 bases between them. CDR1 and CDR2 (germline): SGHTA, FQGNSA. As DNA, the CDR3 is TGTGCCAGCAGTCTTAACGGGGGGATGAACTATGGCTACACCTTC. Its protein product is CASSLNGGMNYGYTF. The variable domain in full, completed from reference TRBV7-2 and TRBJ1-2, reads GAGVSQSPSNKVTEKGKDVELRCDPISGHTALYWYRQSLGQGLEFLIYFQGNSAPDKSGLPSDRFSAERTGGSVSTLTIQRTQQEDSAVYLCASSLNGGMNYGYTFGSGTRLTVV.

The chain links TRBV6-1 to TRBJ2-7; TRBD2 is a possible D gene (5 bases). The CDR3 spans 15 residues. Germline V CDR1 and CDR2: MNHNS, SASEGT. Deletions cut 4 bases from V and 2 bases from J, with 15 bases between. The CDR3 reads CASSAEPGDTYEQYF. For the CDR3, the DNA is TGTGCCAGCAGTGCCGAACCCGGGGATACCTACGAGCAGTACTTC.

The rearrangement uses TRBV4-1 and TRBJ2-1; 7 bases line up with TRBD2. CDR3 length: 15 amino acids. Per the germline V gene, CDR1 is MGHRA and CDR2 is YSYEKL. J was trimmed by 5 bases and V by 4 bases; bases with no gene match: 8. The chain's CDR3 is CASSPRERENNEQFF. CDR3 DNA sequence: TGCGCCAGCAGCCCCCGGGAGCGGGAAAACAATGAGCAGTTCTTC.

In this sample, this clone turned up once. This chain connects TRBV30 to TRBJ1-5; D might be TRBD1 (5 bases). V lost 0 bases and J lost 7, with 7 bases in between. This CDR3 region has 12 residues. Germline CDR1 reads GTSNPN; CDR2 reads SVGIG (reference sequence). The chain's CDR3 is CAWSVGGQPQHF. The CDR3 nucleotides read TGTGCCTGGAGTGTCGGGGGGCAGCCCCAGCATTTT. The entire variable domain, with the rest obtained from reference TRBV30 and TRBJ1-5, is as follows: SQTIHQWPATLVQPVGSPLSLECTVEGTSNPNLYWYRQAAGRGLQLLFYSVGIGQISSEVPQNLSASRPQDRQFILSSKKLLLSDSGFYLCAWSVGGQPQHFGDGTRLSIL.

The chain joins TRBV4-2 to TRBJ2-3, with TRBD2 matching 9 bases. Germline V lookup: CDR1 LGHNA, CDR2 YNFKEQ. This CDR3 region has 20 residues. Trimming cost V 4 bases and J 3 bases; bases outside gene matches: 20. As DNA, the CDR3 is TGTGCCAGCAGCCTACCCTCCATGGGGCGGGAGGGCCAAGGGACAGATACGCAGTATTTT. It specifies CASSLPSMGREGQGTDTQYF.

V usage is TRBV6-1 and J usage is TRBJ2-5; D is perhaps TRBD2 (6 bases). V was pared by 1 base and J by 7 bases, with 7 bases between. This CDR3 has 12 amino acids. Germline V gives CDR1 MNHNS, CDR2 SASEGT. The CDR3 sequence: CASSEVGGTQYF. The DNA of the CDR3 is TGTGCCAGCAGTGAAGTGGGGGGGACCCAGTACTTC.

V gene TRBV7-9 combines with J gene TRBJ1-2, with D maybe TRBD1 (5 bases). The ends were cut back, 2 bases at V and 2 bases at J, with 9 bases in the middle. Germline values: CDR1 SEHNR, CDR2 FQNEAQ (reference sequence). The CDR3 loop spans 14 amino acids. The CDR3 sequence: CASSLLQVNYGYTF. CDR3 DNA sequence: TGTGCCAGCAGCTTATTACAGGTGAACTATGGCTACACCTTC.

This clone was found a few times. The rearrangement links TRBV30 to TRBJ2-1; 10 nucleotides match TRBD2. The CDR3 runs to 14 residues. The germline CDR1 and CDR2 sequences are GTSNPN and SVGIG (reference sequence). Trimming took 1 base from V and 16 from J; bases not matched to a gene: 13. The CDR3 region is CAWSEGLAGGPSFF. The DNA for the CDR3 is TGTGCCTGGAGTGAGGGATTAGCGGGAGGACCGAGCTTCTTC.

The chain has TRBV2 and TRBJ2-1; TRBD2 aligns across 10 bases. Per the germline V gene, CDR1 is SNHLY and CDR2 is FYNNEI. This CDR3 has 13 amino acids. The J segment lost 9 bases and the V segment lost 6 bases, leaving 5 bases of the junction unmatched. CDR3 in amino acids: CASRAGGRTEQFF. The DNA for the CDR3 is TGTGCCAGCAGAGCGGGAGGGCGGACTGAGCAGTTCTTC.

The chain is built from TRBV5-6 and TRBJ1-2, with D possibly matching TRBD1 (6 bases). Deletions cut 5 bases from V and 6 bases from J, with 17 bases between. The CDR3 has 14 amino acids. Germline V gives CDR1 SGHDT, CDR2 YYEEEE. In DNA, the CDR3 is TGTGCCAGCAGGGAACAGGGAAATAAGGATGGCTACACCTTC. Residues: CASREQGNKDGYTF. Looking up the rest from reference TRBV5-6 and TRBJ1-2 gives the full variable domain: DAGVTQSPTHLIKTRGQQVTLRCSPKSGHDTVSWYQQALGQGPQFIFQYYEEEERQRGNFPDRFSGHQFPNYSSELNVNALLLGDSALYLCASREQGNKDGYTFGSGTRLTVV.

The CDR3 bases are TGTGCCACCAGCCTGAGAACCGGTAATGAGCAGTTCTTC. Amino acids: CATSLRTGNEQFF. The V gene is TRBV15, the J gene TRBJ2-1; the D is unclear. Germline V lookup: CDR1 LNHNV, CDR2 YYDKDF (reference sequence). CDR3 size: 13 residues. V shed 5 bases and J shed 7 bases, with 12 bases lying between them.

The rearrangement joins TRBV29-1 to TRBJ2-3; 11 bases fit TRBD2. CDR1 and CDR2 (germline): SQVTM, ANQGSEA. Losses at the gene ends were 2 bases for V and 5 bases for J; bases not matched to a gene: 6. CDR3 length: 15 residues. CDR3 DNA: TGCAGCGTTGAACGACTAGCGGGGAGGGGAGATACGCAGTATTTT. Translating it yields CSVERLAGRGDTQYF.

V and J are TRBV6-5 and TRBJ2-2, with 8 bases lining up with TRBD1. The V segment lost 10 bases and the J segment 7 bases; nucleotides outside the gene matches: 5. The CDR3 loop spans 12 amino acids. Germline CDR1 is MNHEY and CDR2 is SVGAGI. CDR3 DNA: TGTGCCATTCAAACAGGGGGCGGGGAGCTGTTTTTT. This sequence encodes CAIQTGGGELFF.

The chain is built from TRBV4-2 and TRBJ2-4, with 9 bases fitting TRBD2. Trimming took 2 bases from V and 2 from J; bases not matched to a gene: 13. The CDR3 spans 19 residues. Germline V gives CDR1 LGHNA, CDR2 YNFKEQ. The CDR3 DNA sequence: TGTGCCAGCAGCCAAACGGCTAGCGGGGCTACGTTCTCCAAAAACATTCAGTACTTC. Protein product: CASSQTASGATFSKNIQYF.

This clone has a single count. The CDR3 reads CASSLAADRGPNEKLFF. CDR3 DNA: TGTGCCAGCAGCTTGGCCGCTGACAGGGGGCCTAATGAAAAACTGTTTTTT. V gene TRBV5-6 combines with J gene TRBJ1-4; the match to TRBD1 covers 10 bases. Germline CDR1 SGHDT, CDR2 YYEEEE. CDR3 size: 17 residues. V lost 0 bases, J lost 3 bases, and 5 bases stayed unmatched.

The genes are TRBV9 and TRBJ1-2, with unresolved D. The CDR3 is 15 residues long. V was shortened by 3 bases and J by 8 bases, with 20 bases between the two germline ends. Germline V lookup: CDR1 SGDLS, CDR2 YYNGEE. The CDR3 protein is CASSADGGRLQGYTF. The CDR3 DNA reads as TGTGCCAGCAGCGCCGACGGAGGACGTCTACAAGGCTACACCTTC.

This chain links TRBV6-1 with TRBJ1-1, with D unresolved. Germline assignment: CDR1 MNHNS and CDR2 SASEGT. V gave up 9 bases and J gave up 5 bases, with 13 bases separating them. The CDR3 has 12 residues. CDR3 loop: CASVVPGTEAFF. DNA for the CDR3: TGTGCCAGTGTGGTGCCGGGGACTGAAGCTTTCTTT.

The chain combines TRBV18 with TRBJ2-1; TRBD1 aligns across 7 bases. CDR1 is KGHSH and CDR2 is LQKENI in the germline V gene. V lost 5 bases, J lost 4 bases, and 11 bases stayed unmatched. The CDR3 covers 16 residues. The CDR3 reads CASSAITRDSYNEQFF. The DNA of the CDR3 is TGTGCCAGCTCAGCTATCACCCGGGACAGTTACAATGAGCAGTTCTTC. Drawing the rest from reference TRBV18 and TRBJ2-1, the complete variable domain is NAGVMQNPRHLVRRRGQEARLRCSPMKGHSHVYWYRQLPEEGLKFMVYLQKENIIDESGMPKERFSAEFPKEGPSILRIQQVVRGDSAAYFCASSAITRDSYNEQFFGPGTRLTVL.

J is TRBJ2-7 and V is TRBV6-6, with D possibly matching TRBD2 (6 bases). With 7 bases removed from V and 2 bases from J, the gap between germline ends came to 18 bases. Germline-derived CDR1 and CDR2 are MNHNY and SVGAGI (reference sequence). The CDR3 contains 15 residues. DNA of the CDR3: TGTGCCAGCACCTCTGTCCCGGGACTGGCCTACGAGCAGTACTTC. Translated, it gives CASTSVPGLAYEQYF.

This clone has just one count. The rearrangement joins TRBV6-5 to TRBJ1-1; D ambiguous. Germline assignment: CDR1 MNHEY and CDR2 SVGAGI. This CDR3 has 14 residues. Trimming shortened V by 7 bases and J by 1 base, and 13 bases separated the two germline ends. The CDR3 protein is CASTPLRRNTEAFF. The CDR3, as DNA: TGTGCCAGCACCCCGCTTCGGAGGAACACTGAAGCTTTCTTT.

The chain links TRBV5-1 to TRBJ2-6, with D maybe TRBD1 (6 bases). Germline CDR1 reads SGHRS; CDR2 reads YFSETQ. CDR3 length: 20 residues. The V gene lost 6 bases and the J gene lost 0 bases, with 25 bases spanning the gap. The chain's CDR3 is CASTLRPPQGKSSGANVLTF. The DNA for the CDR3 is TGCGCCAGCACTTTAAGACCACCACAGGGCAAAAGCTCTGGGGCCAACGTCCTGACTTTC.

The chain employs TRBV29-1 and TRBJ1-2; tentative D call: TRBD1 (5 bases). Germline CDR1 reads SQVTM; CDR2 reads ANQGSEA. CDR3 size: 13 residues. Trimming took 1 base from V and 2 from J, leaving 8 bases between them. The CDR3 DNA reads as TGCAGCGTTGAAGGACAGTTGAACTATGGCTACACCTTC. It is translated as CSVEGQLNYGYTF.

This clone was recorded a few times. The J gene is TRBJ1-2, the V gene TRBV7-9, with D maybe TRBD1 (5 bases). Germline CDR1 reads SEHNR; CDR2 reads FQNEAQ (reference sequence). The CDR3 runs to 15 residues. Trimming took off 5 bases at V and 4 bases at J, with 17 bases between the two ends. The CDR3 here is CASSLLREESYGYTF. The CDR3 DNA is TGTGCCAGCAGCCTCCTCAGGGAGGAGAGCTATGGCTACACCTTC.